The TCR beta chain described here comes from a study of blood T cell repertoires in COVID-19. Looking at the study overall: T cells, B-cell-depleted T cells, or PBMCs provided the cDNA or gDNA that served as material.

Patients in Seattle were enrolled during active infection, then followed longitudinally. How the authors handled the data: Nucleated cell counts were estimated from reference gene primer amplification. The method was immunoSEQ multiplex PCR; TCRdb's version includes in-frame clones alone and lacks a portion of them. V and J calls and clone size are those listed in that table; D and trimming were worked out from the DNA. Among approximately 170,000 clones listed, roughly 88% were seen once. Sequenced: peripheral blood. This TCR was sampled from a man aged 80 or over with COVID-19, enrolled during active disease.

The CDR3 is CASSLNSGTGNSPLHF. The CDR3 DNA follows: TGTGCCAGCAGCCTCAATTCCGGGACAGGGAACTCACCCCTCCACTTT. The rearrangement joins TRBV9 to TRBJ1-6, with 9 nucleotides matching TRBD1. This CDR3 is built from 16 residues. V trimming: 4 bases; J trimming: 10 bases; junction bases outside the gene matches: 12. The germline gives CDR1 SGDLS, CDR2 YYNGEE.